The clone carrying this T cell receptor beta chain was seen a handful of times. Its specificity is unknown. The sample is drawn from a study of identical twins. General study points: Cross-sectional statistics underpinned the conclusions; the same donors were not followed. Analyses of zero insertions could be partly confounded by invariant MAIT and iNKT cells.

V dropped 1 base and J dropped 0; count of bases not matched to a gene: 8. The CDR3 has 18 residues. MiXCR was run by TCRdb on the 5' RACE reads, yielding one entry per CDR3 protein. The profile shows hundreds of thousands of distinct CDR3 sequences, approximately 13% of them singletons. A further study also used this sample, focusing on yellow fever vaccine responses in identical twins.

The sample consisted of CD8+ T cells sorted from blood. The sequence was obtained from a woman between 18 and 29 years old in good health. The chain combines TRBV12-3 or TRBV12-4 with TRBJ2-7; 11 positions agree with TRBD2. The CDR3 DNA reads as TGTGCCAGCAGTTTAGGGGTTAGCGGGAGGGAACCCTCCTACGAGCAGTACTTC. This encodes CASSLGVSGREPSYEQYF.